The 32 T cell receptor beta chains reported below all come from one sample, sequenced in a study of Graves' ophthalmopathy and Graves' hyperthyroidism. TCR beta CDR3 amplification used RNA transcripts. HTBI primers primed a first-round RT-PCR, and a second-round multiplex PCR followed. TCRdb analysed the multiplex PCR reads with MiXCR anew, one entry per CDR3 protein. The table records hundreds of thousands of distinct CDR3 sequences, approximately 22% of them present only once. The source material was peripheral blood. These receptor sequences come from a woman under 30 with stable Graves' hyperthyroidism. Some clones in this sample may be carry-over from other donors' samples.

This clonotype was seen repeatedly, ten times or more. V and J are TRBV20-1 and TRBJ1-1; D remains ambiguous. The V gene's germline CDR1 is DFQATT and CDR2 SNEGSKA (reference sequence). V lost 5 bases, J lost 0 bases, and 13 bases lay in between. The CDR3 extends over 14 amino acids. CDR3 in DNA: TGCAGTGCTTCCCGGATAGCCCTGAACACTGAAGCTTTCTTT. This encodes CSASRIALNTEAFF.

This clonotype was observed many times. V usage is TRBV28 and J usage is TRBJ2-2; TRBD2 matches 8 bases. The CDR3 consists of 15 residues. J gave up 4 bases and V 6 bases, and 7 bases lay outside the gene matches. Germline values: CDR1 MDHEN, CDR2 SYDVKM. The CDR3 spells CASRAAGASTGELFF. The CDR3 nucleotides are TGTGCCAGCAGAGCAGCGGGAGCTTCCACCGGGGAGCTGTTTTTT.

In its sample, this clonotype was seen many times. V and J are TRBV20-1 and TRBJ1-1, with a weak D call TRBD1 (6 bases). The germline V gene encodes CDR1 DFQATT and CDR2 SNEGSKA (reference sequence). The CDR3 spans 14 residues. The V and J ends lost 2 bases and 1 base respectively, with 11 bases between them. Here the CDR3 reads CSARLGGPNTEAFF. CDR3 DNA sequence: TGCAGTGCTAGACTGGGGGGGCCGAACACTGAAGCTTTCTTT.

V usage is TRBV14 and J usage is TRBJ1-3, with 9 bases identical to TRBD1. V lost 8 bases, J lost 0 bases, and 11 bases stayed unmatched. The CDR3 has 17 residues. Germline CDR1 reads SGHDN; CDR2 reads FVKESK. The CDR3 reads CASGAPGQGSSGNTIYF. The CDR3 DNA follows: TGTGCCAGCGGCGCACCGGGACAGGGTTCCTCTGGAAACACCATATATTTT.

This chain links TRBV2 with TRBJ2-7; weak D call: TRBD1 (6 bases). This CDR3 is 16 amino acids long. V was trimmed by 1 base and J by 2 bases, leaving 15 bases between them. The germline CDR1 and CDR2 sequences are SNHLY and FYNNEI. CDR3 nucleotide sequence: TGTGCCAGCAGTGAAGTATGGGACAAAGAAACCTACGAGCAGTACTTC. Translation: CASSEVWDKETYEQYF.

A note on this clonotype: The CDR3 carries no conserved terminal phenylalanine or tryptophan, so it likely arises from a read error. This chain uses TRBV6-1 with TRBJ1-5, with D hard to call. The CDR3 runs 14 residues. The V gene's germline CDR1 is MNHNS and CDR2 SASEGT. CDR3 amino acids: CASIEPSFNQPQHV. The CDR3 DNA reads as TGTGCCAGCATTGAACCCAGCTTCAATCAGCCCCAGCATGTT.

This clonotype appeared many times. Written as DNA, the CDR3 is TGCGCCAGCAGCACAACGGGGACAGCGAAAGAGACCCAGTACTTC. Translated: CASSTTGTAKETQYF. The chain has TRBV4-1 and TRBJ2-5, with TRBD1 identical over 7 bases. Germline lookup yields CDR1 MGHRA and CDR2 YSYEKL. There are 15 residues in the CDR3. V gave up 5 bases and J gave up 3 bases; unmatched junction bases: 9.

This clonotype was counted ten times or more. The chain employs TRBV10-1 and TRBJ1-1, with D perhaps TRBD1 (6 bases). CDR1 WNHNN and CDR2 SYGVQD come from the germline V gene (reference sequence). V was clipped by 0 bases and J by 8 bases, with 10 bases between them. This CDR3 has 13 residues. CDR3 nucleotide sequence: TGCGCCAGCAGTGAGTCAGGGGGTTCGGAAGCTTTCTTT. Protein sequence: CASSESGGSEAFF.

This clonotype was counted ten times or more. V gene TRBV6-1 combines with J gene TRBJ1-5; the D is unclear. The CDR3 loop spans 15 amino acids. Germline assignment: CDR1 MNHNS and CDR2 SASEGT. Trimming shortened V by 5 bases and J by 2 bases, and 13 bases separated the two germline ends. The CDR3 coding sequence is TGTGCCAGCAGTCAAGGGTGGGGAGGCAATCAGCCCCAGCATTTT. It yields the protein CASSQGWGGNQPQHF.

A remark on this clonotype: A much larger clone differs by one base, so this may be a read error. Here the CDR3 DNA reads TGTGCCTGCCTAGGAGCCGGGGGGCGAACTGAAGCTTTCTTT. As protein: CACLGAGGRTEAFF. This chain links TRBV27 with TRBJ1-1; possible D gene TRBD1, 6 bases. Germline values: CDR1 MNHEY, CDR2 SMNVEV (reference sequence). This CDR3 region has 14 residues. V gave up 11 bases and J gave up 5 bases, with 21 bases separating them.

This clonotype has a count of ten or more. CDR3 protein: CASSFQGSNYGYTF. The CDR3, as DNA: TGTGCCAGCAGTTTTCAGGGGTCGAACTATGGCTACACCTTC. The J gene is TRBJ1-2, the V gene TRBV12-3 or TRBV12-4; D possibly corresponds to TRBD1 (6 bases). This CDR3 has 14 residues. V lost 3 bases and J 2 bases, leaving 10 bases between the germline ends.

There are many counts of this clonotype. Written as DNA, the CDR3 is TGTGCCAGCGGTTGGGACATACGGACTGAAGCTTTCTTT. Amino acid sequence: CASGWDIRTEAFF. V and J are TRBV25-1 and TRBJ1-1; D is possibly TRBD1 (6 bases). The V end was cut by 8 bases, the J end by 5 bases, with 15 bases between. The length of the CDR3 is 13 residues. Germline CDR1 is MGHDK and CDR2 is SYGVNS.

Ten or more counts support this clonotype. The chain recombines TRBV20-1 with TRBJ1-5, with D unclear. Per germline, CDR1 DFQATT and CDR2 SNEGSKA (reference sequence). The CDR3 consists of 13 residues. The V gene lost 6 bases and the J gene lost 3 bases, with 12 bases spanning the gap. Here the CDR3 DNA reads TGCAGTGCGCAAACTGTCATCAATCAGCCCCAGCATTTT. It codes for CSAQTVINQPQHF.

The table lists this clonotype with many counts. V and J are TRBV6-2 or TRBV6-3 and TRBJ2-7; the D gene is possibly TRBD2 (5 bases). Germline lookup yields CDR1 MNHEY and CDR2 SVGEGT. Trimming removed 8 bases from V and 6 bases from J, with 17 bases in between. The CDR3 length is 13 residues. CDR3 residues: CASSGLVRLEQYF. As DNA, the CDR3 is TGTGCCAGCTCTGGACTCGTCCGCCTCGAGCAGTACTTC.

In this sample, this clonotype turned up many times. The chain is built from TRBV30 and TRBJ2-7, with 11 positions matching TRBD2. Trimming took 0 bases from V and 7 from J; bases not matched to a gene: 2. The CDR3 runs 13 residues. Per the germline V gene, CDR1 is GTSNPN and CDR2 is SVGIG (reference sequence). DNA for the CDR3: TGTGCCTGGAGTGTACTAGCGGGAGAAGAGCAGTACTTC. Its translation: CAWSVLAGEEQYF.

This clonotype was recorded many times. This chain connects TRBV7-6 to TRBJ1-1, with 7 bases lining up with TRBD1. The CDR3 runs to 14 residues. Germline-derived CDR1 and CDR2 are SGHVS and FNYEAQ. V lost 5 bases, J lost 7 bases, and 10 bases stayed unmatched. The CDR3 loop reads CASSPNRWDSEAFF. The CDR3 coding sequence is TGTGCCAGCAGCCCCAATCGATGGGACAGTGAAGCTTTCTTT.

This clonotype was counted ten times or more. The chain combines TRBV7-3 with TRBJ1-2, with a tentative D call TRBD1 (6 bases). The CDR3 has 15 amino acids. Trimming pared 5 bases from V and 3 bases from J, leaving 16 bases between. The germline CDR1 and CDR2 sequences are SGHTA and FQGTGA. The CDR3 bases are TGTGCCAGCAGCCAGACAGGTTTGACCGACTATGGCTACACCTTC. Its protein product is CASSQTGLTDYGYTF.

There are many counts of this clonotype. This chain joins TRBV3-1 and TRBJ1-2; D call uncertain. The germline V and J ends were trimmed by 1 base and 6 bases, with 6 bases remaining between them. The CDR3 contains 12 residues. Germline V lookup: CDR1 LGHDT, CDR2 YNNKEL (reference sequence). In nucleotides, the CDR3 is TGTGCCAGCAGCCAAGTACCTCATGGCTACACCTTC. Amino acids: CASSQVPHGYTF. The variable domain in full, completed from reference TRBV3-1 and TRBJ1-2, reads DTAVSQTPKYLVTQMGNDKSIKCEQNLGHDTMYWYKQDSKKFLKIMFSYNNKELIINETVPNRFSPKSPDKAHLNLHINSLELGDSAVYFCASSQVPHGYTFGSGTRLTVV.

This clonotype was observed a single time. This sequence joins TRBV25-1 and TRBJ1-2; possibly TRBD1 for D (6 bases). The V and J ends lost 6 bases and 4 bases respectively, with 15 bases between them. CDR1 is MGHDK and CDR2 is SYGVNS in the germline V gene. The CDR3 sequence is 14 residues long. CDR3 sequence reads: CASSKSGRGYGYTF. CDR3 in DNA: TGTGCCAGCAGCAAATCAGGCAGGGGCTATGGCTACACCTTC.

This clonotype was found many times. The chain joins TRBV29-1 to TRBJ1-1, with no clear D. Trimming removed 3 bases from V and 3 bases from J, with 14 bases in between. The CDR3 spans 14 residues. The germline CDR1 and CDR2 sequences are SQVTM and ANQGSEA. Here the CDR3 reads CSVDRGIWDTEAFF. The CDR3 DNA follows: TGCAGCGTTGACAGAGGAATATGGGACACTGAAGCTTTCTTT. The whole variable domain, filled in from reference TRBV29-1 and TRBJ1-1, reads SAVISQKPSRDICQRGTSLTIQCQVDSQVTMMFWYRQQPGQSLTLIATANQGSEATYESGFVIDKFPISRPNLTFSTLTVSNMSPEDSSIYLCSVDRGIWDTEAFFGQGTRLTVV.

This clonotype occurred many times. The chain employs TRBV6-1 and TRBJ1-2; D remains unclear. Germline V lookup: CDR1 MNHNS, CDR2 SASEGT. V dropped 4 bases and J dropped 2 bases, with 8 bases sitting between them. The CDR3 is 13 residues long. CDR3 protein: CASSVAENYGYTF. The CDR3 DNA reads TGTGCCAGCAGTGTCGCAGAGAACTATGGCTACACCTTC.

At least ten counts were recorded for this clonotype. The gene calls are TRBV2 and TRBJ2-7, with a possible D match to TRBD2 (6 bases). There are 14 residues in the CDR3. V lost 8 bases and J 1 base, leaving 15 bases between the germline ends. Germline CDR1 SNHLY, CDR2 FYNNEI. Here the CDR3 reads CASETSRFSYEQYF. The CDR3 region has the DNA TGTGCCAGCGAGACTAGTCGCTTTTCCTACGAGCAGTACTTC.

This clonotype was found many times. The chain employs TRBV6-2 or TRBV6-3 and TRBJ2-7; D is uncertain. The V end lost 0 bases, the J end lost 0 bases, and 9 bases lay between the germline ends. CDR1 is MNHEY and CDR2 is SVGEGT in the germline V gene. The CDR3 extends over 15 amino acids. The DNA for the CDR3 is TGTGCCAGCAGTTACTCCCAACCGAGCTCCTACGAGCAGTACTTC. Protein product: CASSYSQPSSYEQYF.

This clonotype was counted at least ten times. The rearrangement links TRBV2 to TRBJ2-7; 7 positions agree with TRBD1. This CDR3 is 13 amino acids long. Per germline, CDR1 SNHLY and CDR2 FYNNEI. V was clipped by 8 bases and J by 1 base; unmatched bases: 5. As DNA, the CDR3 is TGTGCCAGCCGGGACAGTTTTTCCTACGAGCAGTACTTC. It codes for CASRDSFSYEQYF.

The rearrangement joins TRBV30 to TRBJ1-5, with D hard to call. CDR1 GTSNPN and CDR2 SVGIG come from the germline V gene (reference sequence). The CDR3 contains 16 residues. V lost 0 bases, J lost 3 bases, and 15 bases lay in between. The CDR3: CAWSVRGFRDNQPQHF. The CDR3 nucleotides are TGTGCCTGGAGTGTACGAGGGTTCCGCGACAATCAGCCCCAGCATTTT.

In its sample, this clonotype was seen many times. This chain connects TRBV6-1 to TRBJ2-5, with a tentative D call TRBD1 (5 bases). V was pared by 6 bases and J by 4 bases, with 18 bases between. Germline lookup yields CDR1 MNHNS and CDR2 SASEGT. The CDR3 extends over 15 amino acids. The CDR3 nucleotides read TGTGCCAGCAGCTTCCCAGGGTTACGGGTAGAGACCCAGTACTTC. Amino acids: CASSFPGLRVETQYF.

Worth noting for this clonotype: A clone one base away is much larger, so this may be a read error. The chain recombines TRBV27 with TRBJ1-6; no definite D call. V was clipped by 8 bases and J by 3 bases, with 17 bases between them. CDR3 size: 16 residues. In germline, CDR1 is MNHEY, CDR2 SMNVEV (reference sequence). The CDR3 nucleotides are TGTGCCAGCGGTTACCTTGGGGAACGCTATAATTCACCCCTCCACTTT. Residues: CASGYLGERYNSPLHF.

With respect to this clonotype: Relative to the germline gene, one junction end is altered; a read error may explain this. The genes are TRBV20-1 and TRBJ2-7, with TRBD2 as a possible D gene (6 bases). Germline V gives CDR1 DFQATT, CDR2 SNEGSKA (reference sequence). This CDR3 has 14 residues. This chain's CDR3 is CSAPPGAGSDEQYF. CDR3 DNA sequence: TGCAGTGCACCCCCGGGAGCGGGCTCCGACGAGCAGTACTTC.

This clonotype was picked up many times. This chain joins TRBV7-2 and TRBJ1-2; 10 nucleotides line up with TRBD1. This CDR3 contains 15 residues. After removal of 6 bases from V and 4 bases from J, the junction contained 8 bases not matched to a gene. CDR1 and CDR2 (germline): SGHTA, FQGNSA. CDR3 nucleotides: TGTGCCAGCAGTTCTTCCGGGACAGGGGCCTATGGCTACACCTTC. Protein sequence: CASSSSGTGAYGYTF.

The table lists this clonotype with many counts. CDR3 in DNA: TGTGCCAGCAGGCGGACAGTCACTGAAGCTTTCTTT. Its protein product is CASRRTVTEAFF. This chain joins TRBV6-2 or TRBV6-3 and TRBJ1-1; tentatively, D is TRBD1 (6 bases). CDR3 length: 12 amino acids. Germline V gives CDR1 MNHEY, CDR2 SVGEGT. V lost 6 bases to trimming and J lost 4 bases, with 9 bases between them.

CDR3 loop: CASSFGQTRGNQETQYF. The CDR3 nucleotides are TGTGCCAGCAGCTTCGGTCAAACCAGGGGAAACCAAGAGACCCAGTACTTC. V usage is TRBV11-2 and J usage is TRBJ2-5; D may be TRBD1 (6 bases). Germline CDR1 is SGHAT and CDR2 is FQNNGV. The CDR3 extends over 17 amino acids. V gave up 3 bases and J gave up 0 bases, with 17 bases separating them.

There are many counts of this clonotype. The CDR3 region has the DNA TGTGCCAGCAGCTCACCGGGACAGGGAGATACGCAGTATTTT. As protein: CASSSPGQGDTQYF. The V gene is TRBV7-3, the J gene TRBJ2-3; TRBD1 matches 9 bases. The V gene's germline CDR1 is SGHTA and CDR2 FQGTGA. The junction had 4 bases not matched to a gene; V was cut back by 4 bases and J by 5 bases. There are 14 residues in the CDR3.